This T cell receptor beta chain is from a study of T-cell memory formation after mild COVID-19. Study context: The two donors had largely donor-specific TCR clusters.

TCRdb re-called the 5' RACE reads through MiXCR, storing one row per CDR3 protein. The sample lists hundreds of thousands of distinct CDR3 sequences, about 20% seen once, with around 12% in the top ten. The length of the CDR3 is 15 residues. Per the germline V gene, CDR1 is SGHNT and CDR2 is YYREEE (reference sequence). Trimming took 2 bases from V and 0 from J, leaving 12 bases between them. This clonotype was counted a few times. Its antigen remains unknown. Study-wide results and caveats: Researchers found some responding clones in pre-infection memory, a sign that cross-reactive memory joined. Mainly CM and EM harbored the contracting CD4+ clones; mainly EMRA harbored the CD8+ ones. Contracting clones, day 15 to 85, had balanced CD4/CD8, and later expanders favored CD4+.

The chain couples TRBV5-4 to TRBJ2-7, with D unresolved. The receptor's source is an adult woman who had mild COVID-19 (a few samples of this study predate the infection). Cell type and time point are not known. Sequenced input: PBMCs or a T cell subset sorted from them (not recorded which). CDR3 sequence reads: CASSLFGGRSYEQYF. The CDR3 DNA sequence: TGTGCCAGCAGCTTATTTGGCGGACGCTCCTACGAGCAGTACTTC.